The sequence of this T cell receptor (beta chain) was determined in a study of blood T cell repertoires in COVID-19. TCRdb's copy holds only in-frame clones and misses some; the assay was immunoSEQ multiplex PCR. The sample holds roughly 290,000 clones, approximately 90% seen once. The CDR3 contains 17 residues. CDR1 SGHKS and CDR2 YYEKEE come from the germline V gene (reference sequence). With 4 bases clipped from V and 2 bases from J, the junction kept 15 bases outside the gene matches. The sequenced sample was peripheral blood. The rearrangement links TRBV5-5 to TRBJ2-7; 7 bases match TRBD1. This TCR came from a man aged 25 to 40 with acute or convalescent COVID-19. This chain's CDR3 is CASSLTVGQAAAYEQYF. The CDR3, as DNA: TGTGCCAGCAGCCTAACCGTCGGACAGGCAGCAGCCTACGAGCAGTACTTC. The complete variable domain, with remaining parts taken from reference TRBV5-5 and TRBJ2-7, reads DAGVTQSPTHLIKTRGQQVTLRCSPISGHKSVSWYQQVLGQGPQFIFQYYEKEERGRGNFPDRFSARQFPNYSSELNVNALLLGDSALYLCASSLTVGQAAAYEQYFGPGTRLTVT.